The 5 T cell receptor beta chains given below trace back to one sample, sequenced in a study of T cell responses to AZD1222 COVID-19 vaccine. Only in-frame clones appear in the TCRdb table, and some are missing; sequencing was by immunoSEQ multiplex PCR. The data show about 130,000 clones, approximately 83% seen once. Sequencing was performed on peripheral blood, taken on day 0 of AZD1222 vaccination. These receptors came from an adult in good health.

This clone was seen only once. This sequence joins TRBV5-1 and TRBJ1-4; D not certain. The CDR3 contains 13 residues. Per germline, CDR1 SGHRS and CDR2 YFSETQ. Deletions cut 4 bases from V and 7 bases from J, with 11 bases between. The CDR3 here is CASSLDIFEKLFF. The CDR3 region has the DNA TGCGCCAGCAGCCTCGACATCTTTGAAAAACTGTTTTTT.

With respect to this clone: Within the sample, other DNA sequences also encode this same CDR3. The J gene is TRBJ2-7, the V gene TRBV7-3; TRBD1 or TRBD2 may be the D gene (5 bases each). There are 13 residues in the CDR3. CDR1 and CDR2 from the germline V gene are SGHTA and FQGTGA. V lost 3 bases, J lost 1 base, and 7 bases lay in between. CDR3 DNA: TGTGCCAGCAGCTTGGGACCGTCCTACGAGCAGTACTTC. It codes for CASSLGPSYEQYF.

This chain connects TRBV3-1 (or the pseudogene TRBV3-2) to TRBJ2-6; D might be TRBD1 (6 bases). The CDR3 length is 17 residues. Trimming took 0 bases from V and 4 from J, leaving 13 bases between them. Looked up from germline, CDR1 is LGHDT and CDR2 is YNNKEL (reference sequence). DNA for the CDR3: TGTGCCAGCAGCCAAGAATCAACAGGGAGAGGGGCCAACGTCCTGACTTTC. It specifies CASSQESTGRGANVLTF.

V gene TRBV6-5 combines with J gene TRBJ1-1; D not certain. Between the trimmed V and J ends, which lost 5 bases and 4 bases, there was a span of 11 bases. The CDR3 is 13 residues long. Per germline, CDR1 MNHEY and CDR2 SVGAGI. The CDR3 protein is CASSIQVSTEAFF. Written as DNA, the CDR3 is TGTGCCAGCAGTATTCAGGTTTCCACTGAAGCTTTCTTT.

The chain recombines TRBV5-6 with TRBJ2-3; 9 positions match TRBD2. V was clipped by 1 base and J by 7 bases; unmatched bases: 13. Per the germline V gene, CDR1 is SGHDT and CDR2 is YYEEEE. This CDR3 has 17 amino acids. The CDR3 nucleotides read TGTGCCAGCAGCTTGCTGAGGAGCGGGGGGACGGGGAATACGCAGTATTTT. It codes for CASSLLRSGGTGNTQYF.